One sample yielded the 2 T cell receptor beta chains listed below, sequenced in a study of T cells in localized non-small cell lung cancer. The repertoire was sequenced with immunoSEQ multiplex PCR; TCRdb's copy has only in-frame clones and lacks some. Here the sample spans 100,000 to 150,000 clones, around 90% being singletons. The source material was peripheral blood, sampled before any cancer treatment. Receptors originate from a female donor older than 55 with stage I lung adenocarcinoma.

The CDR3 here is CSALTGNYGYTF. The CDR3 DNA reads TGCAGCGCCCTGACAGGGAACTATGGCTACACCTTC. The chain recombines TRBV29-1 with TRBJ1-2, with 7 positions matching TRBD1. This CDR3 comprises 12 residues. Germline V gene data show CDR1 as SQVTM and CDR2 as ANQGSEA. V gave up 7 bases and J gave up 2 bases; unmatched junction bases: 4.

This chain uses TRBV14 with TRBJ2-3, with D uncertain. Per germline, CDR1 SGHDN and CDR2 FVKESK. The CDR3 consists of 17 residues. The germline V and J ends were trimmed by 1 base and 3 bases, with 17 bases remaining between them. The CDR3 loop reads CASSQGGNRPRTDTQYF. The CDR3 DNA reads TGTGCCAGCAGCCAAGGTGGGAACAGACCCCGGACAGATACGCAGTATTTT.